This T cell receptor (beta chain) was captured by sequencing in a study of Ad26.COV2.S vaccination and SARS-CoV-2 variants. General study findings and limits: Non-spike TCR breadth did not differ much between vaccine and placebo recipients.

Trimming removed 3 bases from V and 7 bases from J, with 13 bases in between. The CDR3 runs 14 residues. Per germline, CDR1 LNHDA and CDR2 SQIVND (reference sequence). The assay was immunoSEQ multiplex PCR, and TCRdb's table has in-frame clones only and misses some. Among roughly 380,000 clones listed, roughly nine tenths were seen once. As concerns this clone: Its antigen is currently unknown. The same CDR3 is also encoded by other DNA sequences in this sample.

The chain links TRBV19 to TRBJ1-5; D is perhaps TRBD1 (5 bases). The starting material was peripheral blood, obtained after recovery from COVID-19. The TCR sequence derives from a human donor who had recovered from COVID-19. The CDR3 DNA reads as TGTGCCAGTAGTATGTCGGGGGACGGCCAGCCCCAGCATTTT. Translating gives CASSMSGDGQPQHF. Combining the CDR3 with reference TRBV19 and TRBJ1-5 gives the whole variable domain DGGITQSPKYLFRKEGQNVTLSCEQNLNHDAMYWYRQDPGQGLRLIYYSQIVNDFQKGDIAEGYSVSREKKESFPLTVTSAQKNPTAFYLCASSMSGDGQPQHFGDGTRLSIL.